This T cell receptor (beta chain) was recorded in a study of T cells after posttransplantation cyclophosphamide (dated by TCRdb to the mid-2010s). Turning to the overall study: The study tracked T cell repertoire reconstitution by TRB sequencing after myeloablative bone marrow transplantation using posttransplantation cyclophosphamide as GVHD prophylaxis. Public TRB sequences were compared against a database of over 3,000 sequences linked to responses to pathogens, tumor antigens, self-antigens and alloantigens. Because TRA and TRB clonality correlated tightly in some ten samples, later TCR analyses were limited to TRB. TRB sequencing was performed on blood from all 35 or so PTCy patients with 1-year posttransplant specimens. Samples from approximately 40 PTCy-treated patients and 15 to 20 related bone marrow donors of those patients were subjected to antigen receptor sequencing. In 3 patients, up to roughly 3 additional blood samples taken between 2 and 5.2 years after transplant also underwent TRB sequencing, as did pretransplant blood from a handful of patients. What the study reported, not specific to this receptor: Donor-recipient similarity was low at 1-2 months but rose over the first year, and later blood repertoires were often dominated by donor CD8+ memory clones. Across over 40 patients, TRB clonality was highly associated with recipient CMV seropositivity and CMV reactivation, and PTCy diversity was similar to diversity in CNI/methotrexate controls. The TRB repertoires of T cells infiltrating skin or the GI tract showed only limited overlap with the TRB repertoires found in blood.

TRB sequencing used genomic DNA with the immunoSEQ assay at survey resolution or the hsTCRB kit. In the authors' own workflow: The immunoSEQ software handled the initial read processing, while the LymphoSeq R package was used for the repertoire analyses. Clonality was computed as 1 minus normalized Shannon entropy, and a Gini coefficient was also calculated for each TRB dataset. Phenotypes of unsorted samples were inferred by mapping TRB sequences from sorted subsets of the recipient or donor onto unsorted samples of the same recipient. Sourced from immuneACCESS, this table was stored by TCRdb with only in-frame sequences that have V and J called. A share of the clones is absent; for the studies checked, an unresolved V gene accounts for under half, and the remainder has no known explanation. V and J calls and clone size come straight from that table; D and trimming were deduced from the DNA. This sample gives some 66,000 clones in total; around 93% of them show up just once. Jointly, the top ten make up under 3% of the sample.

Comment on this clone: Its cognate antigen has yet to be identified. No base-level quality is on record; no much larger clone is a single base apart.

On the day of marrow donation, related bone marrow donors gave peripheral blood samples. Peripheral blood and bone marrow mononuclear cells were isolated by Ficoll-Hypaque density centrifugation and cryopreserved. CDR1 is given as MDHEN and CDR2 as SYDVKM, both from the germline V gene. Measured from the cysteine to the phenylalanine, the CDR3 is 12 residues long. The sequence is cut down to CDR3 DNA, 36 bases in frame from base 1. Relative to germline, V is 6 bases shorter and J is 10 bases shorter, with 15 bases between their ends. This sequence uses TRBV28 and TRBJ1-1, with a weak D call of TRBD1 (5 bases match). Sequencing input: PBMCs. The TCR comes from a woman aged 30 to 39 in good health and a related stem cell transplant donor. The CDR3 in this case is CASRSDKPGAFF. The base sequence is TGTGCCAGCAGGTCGGACAAACCAGGAGCTTTCTTT. Where the CDR3 stops, the reference TRBV28 and TRBJ1-1 genes take over; the full variable domain is DVKVTQSSRYLVKRTGEKVFLECVQDMDHENMFWYRQDPGLGLRLIYFSYDVKMKEKGDIPEGYSVSREKKERFSLILESASTNQTSMYLCASRSDKPGAFFGQGTRLTVV.